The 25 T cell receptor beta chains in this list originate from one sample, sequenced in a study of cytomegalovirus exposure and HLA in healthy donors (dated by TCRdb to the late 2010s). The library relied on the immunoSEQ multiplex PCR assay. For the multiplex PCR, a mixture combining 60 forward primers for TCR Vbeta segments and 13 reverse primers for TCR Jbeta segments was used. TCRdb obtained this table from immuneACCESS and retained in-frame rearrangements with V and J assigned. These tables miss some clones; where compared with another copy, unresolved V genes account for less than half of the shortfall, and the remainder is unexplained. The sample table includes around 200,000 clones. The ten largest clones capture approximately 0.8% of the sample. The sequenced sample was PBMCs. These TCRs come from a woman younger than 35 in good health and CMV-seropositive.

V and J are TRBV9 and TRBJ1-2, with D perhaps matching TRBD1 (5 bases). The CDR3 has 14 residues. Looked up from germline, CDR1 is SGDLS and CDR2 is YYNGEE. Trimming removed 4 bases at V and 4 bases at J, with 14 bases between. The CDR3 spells CASSPIRAAYGYTF. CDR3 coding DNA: TGTGCCAGCAGCCCAATCAGGGCTGCCTATGGCTACACCTTC.

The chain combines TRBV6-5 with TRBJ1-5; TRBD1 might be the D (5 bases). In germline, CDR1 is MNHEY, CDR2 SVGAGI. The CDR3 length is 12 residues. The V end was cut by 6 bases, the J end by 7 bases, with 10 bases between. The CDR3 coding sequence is TGTGCCAGCAGGACGGGGGAACAGCCCCAGCATTTT. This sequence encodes CASRTGEQPQHF.

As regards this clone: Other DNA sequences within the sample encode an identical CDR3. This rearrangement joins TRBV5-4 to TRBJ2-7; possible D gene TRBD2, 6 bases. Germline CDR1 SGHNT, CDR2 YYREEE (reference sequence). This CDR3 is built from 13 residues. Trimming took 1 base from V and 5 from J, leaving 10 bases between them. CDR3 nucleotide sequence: TGTGCCAGCAGCTTGACTGGGGGGAACGAGCAGTACTTC. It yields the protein CASSLTGGNEQYF.

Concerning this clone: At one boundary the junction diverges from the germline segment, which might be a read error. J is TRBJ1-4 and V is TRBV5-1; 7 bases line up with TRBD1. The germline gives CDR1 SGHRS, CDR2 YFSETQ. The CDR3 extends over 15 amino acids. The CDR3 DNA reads TGCGCCAGCAGTTCTGAGGGGGCGAGTAAAAGTGTGCGGATTTTT. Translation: CASSSEGASKSVRIF.

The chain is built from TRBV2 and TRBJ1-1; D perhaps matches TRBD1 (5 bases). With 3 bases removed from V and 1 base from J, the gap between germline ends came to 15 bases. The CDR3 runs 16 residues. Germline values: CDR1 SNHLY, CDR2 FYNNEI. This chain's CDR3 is CASSDVGRGRNTEAFF. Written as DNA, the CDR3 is TGTGCCAGCAGTGATGTGGGGAGGGGTAGGAACACTGAAGCTTTCTTT. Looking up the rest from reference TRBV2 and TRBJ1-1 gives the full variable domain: EPEVTQTPSHQVTQMGQEVILRCVPISNHLYFYWYRQILGQKVEFLVSFYNNEISEKSEIFDDQFSVERPDGSNFTLKIRSTKLEDSAMYFCASSDVGRGRNTEAFFGQGTRLTVV.

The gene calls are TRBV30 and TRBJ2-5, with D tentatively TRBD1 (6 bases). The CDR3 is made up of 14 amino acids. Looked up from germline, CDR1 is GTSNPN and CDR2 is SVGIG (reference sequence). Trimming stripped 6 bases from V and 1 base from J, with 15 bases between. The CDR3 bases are TGTGCCTGTCCGGACAGCTACTTCCAAGAGACCCAGTACTTC. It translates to CACPDSYFQETQYF. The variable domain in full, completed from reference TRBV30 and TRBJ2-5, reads SQTIHQWPATLVQPVGSPLSLECTVEGTSNPNLYWYRQAAGRGLQLLFYSVGIGQISSEVPQNLSASRPQDRQFILSSKKLLLSDSGFYLCACPDSYFQETQYFGPGTRLLVL.

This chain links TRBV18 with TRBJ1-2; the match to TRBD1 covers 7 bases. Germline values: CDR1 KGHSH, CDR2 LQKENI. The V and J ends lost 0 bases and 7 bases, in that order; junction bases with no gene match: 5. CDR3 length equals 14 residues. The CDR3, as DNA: TGTGCCAGCTCACCACCGACAGGGAGTCTTGGCTACACCTTC. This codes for CASSPPTGSLGYTF.

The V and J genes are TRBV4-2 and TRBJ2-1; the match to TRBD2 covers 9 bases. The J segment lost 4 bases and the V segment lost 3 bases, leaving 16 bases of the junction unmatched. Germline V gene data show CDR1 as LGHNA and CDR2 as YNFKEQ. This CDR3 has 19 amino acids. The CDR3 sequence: CASSHSDTIAGEVYNEQFF. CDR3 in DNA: TGTGCCAGCAGCCACTCGGATACTATAGCGGGGGAGGTATACAATGAGCAGTTCTTC.

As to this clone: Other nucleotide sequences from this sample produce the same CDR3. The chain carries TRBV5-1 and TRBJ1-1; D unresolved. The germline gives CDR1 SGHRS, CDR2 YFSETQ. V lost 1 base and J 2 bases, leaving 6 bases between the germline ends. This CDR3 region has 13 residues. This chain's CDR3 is CASSLSRNTEAFF. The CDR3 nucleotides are TGCGCCAGCAGCTTGTCGCGTAACACTGAAGCTTTCTTT.

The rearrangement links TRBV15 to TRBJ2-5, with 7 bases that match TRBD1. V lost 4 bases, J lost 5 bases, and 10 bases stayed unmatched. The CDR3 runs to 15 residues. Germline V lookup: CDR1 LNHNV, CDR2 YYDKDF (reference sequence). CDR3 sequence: CATSTYRGLGETQYF. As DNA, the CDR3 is TGTGCCACCAGCACATACAGGGGATTGGGGGAGACCCAGTACTTC.

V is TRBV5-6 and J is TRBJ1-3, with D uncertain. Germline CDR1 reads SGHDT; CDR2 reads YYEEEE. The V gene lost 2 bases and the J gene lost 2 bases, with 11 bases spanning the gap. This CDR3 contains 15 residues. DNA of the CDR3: TGTGCCAGCAGCTTTATGACAATTCCTGGAAACACCATATATTTT. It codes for CASSFMTIPGNTIYF.

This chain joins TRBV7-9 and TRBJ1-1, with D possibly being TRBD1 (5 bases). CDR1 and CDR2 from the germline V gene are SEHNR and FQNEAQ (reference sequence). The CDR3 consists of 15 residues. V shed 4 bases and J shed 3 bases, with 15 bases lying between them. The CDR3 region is CASSSTDLGDTEAFF. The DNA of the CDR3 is TGTGCCAGCAGCTCAACAGATCTAGGGGACACTGAAGCTTTCTTT.

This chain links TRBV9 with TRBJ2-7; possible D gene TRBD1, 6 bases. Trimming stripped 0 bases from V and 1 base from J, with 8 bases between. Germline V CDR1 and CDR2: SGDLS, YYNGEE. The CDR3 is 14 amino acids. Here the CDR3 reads CASSVGDRSYEQYF. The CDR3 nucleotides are TGTGCCAGCAGCGTAGGAGACAGGTCCTACGAGCAGTACTTC.

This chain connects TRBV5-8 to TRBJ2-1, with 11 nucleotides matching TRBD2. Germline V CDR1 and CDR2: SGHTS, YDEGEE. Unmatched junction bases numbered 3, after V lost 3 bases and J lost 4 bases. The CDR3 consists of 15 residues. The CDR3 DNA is TGTGCCAGCAGCTCGGGACTAGCGGCATACAATGAGCAGTTCTTC. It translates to CASSSGLAAYNEQFF.

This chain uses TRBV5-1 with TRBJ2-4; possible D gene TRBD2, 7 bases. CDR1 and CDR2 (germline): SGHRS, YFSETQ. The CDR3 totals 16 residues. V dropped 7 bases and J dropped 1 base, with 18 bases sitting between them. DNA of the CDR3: TGCGCCAGCTCGAAGGGAGGGGGTTTCGCCAAAAACATTCAGTACTTC. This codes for CASSKGGGFAKNIQYF.

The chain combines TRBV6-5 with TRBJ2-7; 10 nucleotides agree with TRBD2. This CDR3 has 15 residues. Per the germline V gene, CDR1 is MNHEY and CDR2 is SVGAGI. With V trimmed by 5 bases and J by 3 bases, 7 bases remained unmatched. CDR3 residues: CASSRGLAAYYEQYF. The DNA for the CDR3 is TGTGCCAGCAGTCGTGGACTAGCGGCATACTACGAGCAGTACTTC.

This chain's CDR3 is CSVESRGGDGYTF. CDR3 coding DNA: TGCAGCGTTGAATCGCGCGGGGGAGATGGCTACACCTTC. The chain employs TRBV29-1 and TRBJ1-2, with D possibly matching TRBD1 (5 bases). CDR1 is SQVTM, CDR2 ANQGSEA, per germline. The length of the CDR3 is 13 residues. Trimming took 2 bases from V and 6 from J, leaving 13 bases between them.

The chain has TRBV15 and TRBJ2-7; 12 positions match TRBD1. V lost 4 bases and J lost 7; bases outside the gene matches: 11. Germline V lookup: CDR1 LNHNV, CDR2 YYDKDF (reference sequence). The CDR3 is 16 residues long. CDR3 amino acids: CATSKRPGQGAGEQYF. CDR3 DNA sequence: TGTGCCACCAGCAAACGGCCGGGACAGGGGGCGGGGGAGCAGTACTTC.

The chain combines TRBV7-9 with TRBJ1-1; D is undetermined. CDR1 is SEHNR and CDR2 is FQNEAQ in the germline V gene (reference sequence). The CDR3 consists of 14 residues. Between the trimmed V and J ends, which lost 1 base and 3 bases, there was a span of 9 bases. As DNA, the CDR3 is TGTGCCAGCAGCTTAGAGCGGAGTTACACTGAAGCTTTCTTT. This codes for CASSLERSYTEAFF.

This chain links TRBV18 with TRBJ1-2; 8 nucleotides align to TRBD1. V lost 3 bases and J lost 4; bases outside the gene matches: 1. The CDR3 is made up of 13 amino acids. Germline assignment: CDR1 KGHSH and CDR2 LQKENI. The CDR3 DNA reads TGTGCCAGCTCACCGCAGGGGGCCTATGGCTACACCTTC. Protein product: CASSPQGAYGYTF. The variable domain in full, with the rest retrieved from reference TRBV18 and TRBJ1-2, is NAGVMQNPRHLVRRRGQEARLRCSPMKGHSHVYWYRQLPEEGLKFMVYLQKENIIDESGMPKERFSAEFPKEGPSILRIQQVVRGDSAAYFCASSPQGAYGYTFGSGTRLTVV.

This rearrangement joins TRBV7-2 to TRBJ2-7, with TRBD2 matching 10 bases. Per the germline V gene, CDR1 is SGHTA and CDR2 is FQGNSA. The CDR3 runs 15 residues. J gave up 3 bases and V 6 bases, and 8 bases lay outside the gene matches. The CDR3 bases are TGTGCCAGCAGACGAACACTAGCGGGAAACTACGAGCAGTACTTC. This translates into CASRRTLAGNYEQYF.

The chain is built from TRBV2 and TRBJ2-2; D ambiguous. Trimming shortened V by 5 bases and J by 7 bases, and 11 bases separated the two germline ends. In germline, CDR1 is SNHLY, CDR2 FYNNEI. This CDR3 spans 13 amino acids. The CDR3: CASSFHISGELFF. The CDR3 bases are TGTGCCAGCAGTTTTCACATCAGCGGGGAGCTGTTTTTT.

The CDR3 loop is CASSEIVDQPQHF. As DNA, the CDR3 is TGTGCCAGCAGTGAGATAGTCGATCAGCCCCAGCATTTT. This chain uses TRBV6-1 with TRBJ1-5, with D uncertain. The V gene's germline CDR1 is MNHNS and CDR2 SASEGT. V lost 3 bases, J lost 5 bases, and 8 bases lay in between. The CDR3 has 13 amino acids.

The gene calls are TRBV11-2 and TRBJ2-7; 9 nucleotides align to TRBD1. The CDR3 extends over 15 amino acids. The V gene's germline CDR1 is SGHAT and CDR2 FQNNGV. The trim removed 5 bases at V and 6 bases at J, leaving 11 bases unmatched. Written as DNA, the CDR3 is TGTGCCAGCAGCCCGCACGGGACAGGGAGAATCGAGCAGTACTTC. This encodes CASSPHGTGRIEQYF. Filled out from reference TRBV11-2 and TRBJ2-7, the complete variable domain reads EAGVAQSPRYKIIEKRQSVAFWCNPISGHATLYWYQQILGQGPKLLIQFQNNGVVDDSQLPKDRFSAERLKGVDSTLKIQPAKLEDSAVYLCASSPHGTGRIEQYFGPGTRLTVT.

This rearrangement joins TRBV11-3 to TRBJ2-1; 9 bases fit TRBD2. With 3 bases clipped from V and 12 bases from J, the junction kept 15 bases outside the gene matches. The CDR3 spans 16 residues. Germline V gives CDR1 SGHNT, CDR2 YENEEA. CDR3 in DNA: TGTGCCAGCAGCTTCGACGCGACTAGCGGAAGAAGTAGGCAGTTCTTC. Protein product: CASSFDATSGRSRQFF.